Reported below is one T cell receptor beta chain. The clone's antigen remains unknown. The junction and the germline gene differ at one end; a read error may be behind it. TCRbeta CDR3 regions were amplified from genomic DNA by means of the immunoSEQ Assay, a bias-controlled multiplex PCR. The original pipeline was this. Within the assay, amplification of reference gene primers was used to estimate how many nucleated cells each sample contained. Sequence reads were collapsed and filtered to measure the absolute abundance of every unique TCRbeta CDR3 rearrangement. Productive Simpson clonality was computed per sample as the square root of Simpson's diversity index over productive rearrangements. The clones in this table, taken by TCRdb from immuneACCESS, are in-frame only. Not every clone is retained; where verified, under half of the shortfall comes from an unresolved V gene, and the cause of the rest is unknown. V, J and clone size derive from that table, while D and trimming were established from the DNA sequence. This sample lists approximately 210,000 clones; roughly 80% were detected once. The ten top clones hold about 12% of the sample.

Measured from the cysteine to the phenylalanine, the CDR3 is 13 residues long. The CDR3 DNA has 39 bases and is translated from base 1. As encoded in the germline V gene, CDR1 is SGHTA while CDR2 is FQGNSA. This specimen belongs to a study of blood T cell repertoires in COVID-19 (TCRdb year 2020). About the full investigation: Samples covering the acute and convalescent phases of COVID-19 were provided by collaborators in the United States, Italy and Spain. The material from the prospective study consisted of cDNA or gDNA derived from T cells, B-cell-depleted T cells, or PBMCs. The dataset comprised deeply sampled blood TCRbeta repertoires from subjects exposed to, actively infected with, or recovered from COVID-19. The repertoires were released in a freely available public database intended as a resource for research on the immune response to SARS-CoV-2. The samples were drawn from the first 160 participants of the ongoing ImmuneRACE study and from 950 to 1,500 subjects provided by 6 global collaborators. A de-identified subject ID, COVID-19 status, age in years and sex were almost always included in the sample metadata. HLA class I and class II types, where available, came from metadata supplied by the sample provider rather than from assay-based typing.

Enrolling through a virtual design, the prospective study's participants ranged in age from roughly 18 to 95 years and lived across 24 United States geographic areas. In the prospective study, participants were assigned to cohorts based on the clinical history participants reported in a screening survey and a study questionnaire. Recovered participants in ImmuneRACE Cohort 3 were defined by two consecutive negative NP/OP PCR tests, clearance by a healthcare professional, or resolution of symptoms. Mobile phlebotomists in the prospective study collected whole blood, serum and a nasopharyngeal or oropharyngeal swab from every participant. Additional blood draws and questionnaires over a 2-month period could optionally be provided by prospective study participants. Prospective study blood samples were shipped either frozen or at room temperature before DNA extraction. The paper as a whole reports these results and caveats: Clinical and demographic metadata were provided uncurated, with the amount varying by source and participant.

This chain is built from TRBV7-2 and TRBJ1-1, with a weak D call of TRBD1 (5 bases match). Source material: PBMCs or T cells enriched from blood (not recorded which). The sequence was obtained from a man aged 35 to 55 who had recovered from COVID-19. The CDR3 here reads CASSPRQGEPRWF. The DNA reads TGTGCCAGCAGCCCCCGGCAGGGTGAACCTCGGTGGTTT.